The clone carrying this TCR beta chain was seen a few times. Its cognate antigen is unknown. CDR3 length: 17 residues. Germline V gene lookup returns CDR1 KGHSH and CDR2 LQKENI. The junction had 10 bases not matched to a gene; V was cut back by 2 bases and J by 2 bases. This specimen belongs to a study of blood T cells in healthy people across ages. Study-wide results and caveats: The fall in TCR beta diversity per million T cells was roughly linear with age. More naive CD4+ cells and higher diversity were found in long-lived than in aged donors.

Primers used in a second PCR of roughly 7 to 12 cycles were a sample-barcoded 5' primer and a J-beta primer mix. TCRdb re-derived calls from the 5' RACE reads in MiXCR, one entry per CDR3 protein. There are more than 650,000 distinct CDR3 sequences in the sample; approximately 21% occur only once, and about 22% lies in the top ten. The donors, aged roughly 6 to 100, were healthy Caucasians from Russia. The specimen was blood. The sequence was collected from a man in his 70s in good health. The V gene is TRBV18, the J gene TRBJ2-5; 8 bases line up with TRBD2. The CDR3 DNA reads TGTGCCAGCTCACCAATGATGGCGGGAGGAGCGCAAGAGACCCAGTACTTC. It specifies CASSPMMAGGAQETQYF.